Shown below are 25 T cell receptor beta chains from a single sample sequenced in a study of prognosis after radiotherapy for stage I lung cancer. Genomic DNA served as the source from which two-round multiplex PCR generated TCR beta CDR3 amplicons. First-round PCR employed TRBV- and TRBJ-specific primers for each gene. TCRdb re-called the multiplex PCR reads with MiXCR, one entry per CDR3 protein. In the table there are around 13,000 distinct CDR3 sequences, approximately 40% of which are singletons. This specimen was PBMCs, taken before or after stereotactic body radiation therapy (not recorded which). Receptor source: a donor over 45 with non-small cell lung cancer.

V is TRBV28 and J is TRBJ2-7; D is ambiguous. Looked up from germline, CDR1 is MDHEN and CDR2 is SYDVKM. Trimming took off 3 bases at V and 0 bases at J, with 9 bases between the two ends. The CDR3 runs to 14 residues. The chain's CDR3 is CASSLFQDSYEQYF. CDR3 DNA: TGTGCCAGCAGTTTGTTCCAGGACTCCTACGAGCAGTACTTC.

The chain carries TRBV5-1 and TRBJ1-5; tentative D call: TRBD1 (6 bases). V lost 4 bases and J 2 bases, leaving 10 bases between the germline ends. CDR1 is SGHRS, CDR2 YFSETQ, per germline. The CDR3 loop spans 14 amino acids. CDR3 region: CASSGGPGNQPQHF. Written as DNA, the CDR3 is TGCGCCAGCAGCGGGGGGCCGGGCAATCAGCCCCAGCATTTT.

The chain joins TRBV7-2 to TRBJ1-3; D uncertain. V dropped 1 base and J dropped 4 bases, with 11 bases sitting between them. The CDR3 runs 15 residues. Germline CDR1 is SGHTA and CDR2 is FQGNSA. The CDR3 loop reads CASSLGGLGGNTIYF. The CDR3 bases are TGTGCCAGCAGCTTAGGGGGTTTGGGGGGAAACACCATATATTTT. The entire variable domain, with the rest obtained from reference TRBV7-2 and TRBJ1-3, is as follows: GAGVSQSPSNKVTEKGKDVELRCDPISGHTALYWYRQSLGQGLEFLIYFQGNSAPDKSGLPSDRFSAERTGGSVSTLTIQRTQQEDSAVYLCASSLGGLGGNTIYFGEGSWLTVV.

In its sample, this clonotype was seen many times. This rearrangement joins TRBV20-1 to TRBJ1-4; TRBD1 might be the D (6 bases). Between the trimmed V and J ends, which lost 0 bases and 10 bases, there was a span of 12 bases. The germline V gene encodes CDR1 DFQATT and CDR2 SNEGSKA (reference sequence). This CDR3 is built from 13 residues. The CDR3, as DNA: TGCAGTGCTAGAGAGTACAGGGTGGGAAAACTGTTTTTT. This translates into CSAREYRVGKLFF.

This clonotype is classed as medium-sized. The chain links TRBV27 to TRBJ1-2, with D unclear. The germline CDR1 and CDR2 sequences are MNHEY and SMNVEV (reference sequence). The V end was cut by 0 bases, the J end by 4 bases, with 12 bases between. There are 15 residues in the CDR3. CDR3 sequence: CASSLSIQAPYGYTF. The CDR3 DNA is TGTGCCAGCAGTTTATCTATTCAGGCCCCCTATGGCTACACCTTC.

In its sample, this clonotype was seen once. The gene calls are TRBV27 and TRBJ1-6; TRBD1 aligns across 10 bases. With 5 bases clipped from V and 9 bases from J, the junction kept 4 bases outside the gene matches. The CDR3 contains 14 residues. The germline V gene encodes CDR1 MNHEY and CDR2 SMNVEV (reference sequence). The CDR3 protein is CASSPGTGVSPLHF. DNA for the CDR3: TGTGCCAGCAGTCCCGGGACAGGGGTTTCACCCCTCCACTTT.

With respect to this clonotype: Germline and junction disagree at one end, which may indicate a read error. The J gene is TRBJ2-7, the V gene TRBV6-5; D unresolved. Germline assignment: CDR1 MNHEY and CDR2 SVGAGI. This CDR3 contains 14 residues. CDR3 DNA sequence: TGTACCAGCAGTTACGGGTCCGAACACTACGAGCAGTACTTC. Protein sequence: CTSSYGSEHYEQYF.

At least ten counts were recorded for this clonotype. V and J are TRBV18 and TRBJ2-3; either TRBD1 or TRBD2 may supply D (5 bases each). Germline CDR1 is KGHSH and CDR2 is LQKENI. The V gene lost 8 bases and the J gene lost 2 bases, with 17 bases spanning the gap. The CDR3 is 15 residues long. The CDR3 loop is CASNHGTGSTDTQYF. The DNA for the CDR3 is TGTGCCAGCAACCACGGGACGGGTTCCACAGATACGCAGTATTTT.

In its sample, this clonotype is medium-sized. This chain connects TRBV28 to TRBJ2-7; 10 bases match TRBD2. The CDR3 extends over 15 amino acids. The germline CDR1 and CDR2 sequences are MDHEN and SYDVKM. V was pared by 7 bases and J by 3 bases, with 9 bases of the junction left unmatched. CDR3 loop: CASTAGGTGVYEQYF. The CDR3 DNA is TGTGCCAGCACAGCGGGGGGGACAGGAGTCTACGAGCAGTACTTC.

Comment on this clonotype: With only one base between it and a far larger clone, this is likely a read error. V usage is TRBV7-2 and J usage is TRBJ2-5; TRBD2 aligns across 11 bases. Near its end, the DNA agrees better with TRBJ2-1, so the J call may be wrong. The CDR3 is 16 amino acids. Germline V CDR1 and CDR2: SGHTA, FQGNSA. CDR3 nucleotide sequence: TGTGCCAGCAGCGACCTGACTAGCGGGACCCACAATGAGCAGTTCTTC. This gives the protein CASSDLTSGTHNEQFF.

This clonotype has at least ten counts. The V gene is TRBV16, the J gene TRBJ2-3; D possibly corresponds to TRBD1 (6 bases). There are 14 residues in the CDR3. Germline CDR1 KGHSY, CDR2 FQNENV. Trimming removed 2 bases from V and 0 bases from J, with 6 bases in between. DNA of the CDR3: TGTGCCAGCAGCCAAACAGGGAGCACAGATACGCAGTATTTT. It is translated as CASSQTGSTDTQYF.

This clonotype was found many times. The CDR3 DNA reads as TGCGCCAGCAGCCAAGATCGGGCGTACAACTATGGCTACACCTTC. Residues: CASSQDRAYNYGYTF. This chain joins TRBV4-3 and TRBJ1-2; D call uncertain. V was clipped by 0 bases and J by 2 bases, with 10 bases between them. The germline V gene encodes CDR1 LGHNA and CDR2 YSLEER. This CDR3 is built from 15 residues.

This chain connects TRBV27 to TRBJ2-1, with TRBD2 matching 8 bases. J lost 7 bases, V lost 5 bases, and 10 bases had no gene match. This CDR3 spans 15 amino acids. Germline CDR1 MNHEY, CDR2 SMNVEV (reference sequence). The CDR3: CASSLSPTSVNEQFF. Written as DNA, the CDR3 is TGTGCCAGCAGTCTCTCCCCGACTAGCGTGAATGAGCAGTTCTTC.

The rearrangement uses TRBV6-5 and TRBJ2-1; the D gene is possibly TRBD2 (5 bases). The V gene's germline CDR1 is MNHEY and CDR2 SVGAGI. V dropped 4 bases and J dropped 5 bases, with 12 bases sitting between them. The CDR3 is 14 residues long. The DNA of the CDR3 is TGTGCCAGCAGTTCCAGCGGATCACACAATGAGCAGTTCTTC. Translating it yields CASSSSGSHNEQFF.

In the case of this clonotype: A read error is possible here, since a much larger clone lies one base away. The chain is built from TRBV6-5 and TRBJ2-5; 7 nucleotides line up with TRBD2. The CDR3 runs 14 residues. Germline loops: CDR1 MNHEY, CDR2 SVGAGI. The CDR3 is CASSYPYRRETHYF. In DNA form, the CDR3 reads TGTGCCAGCAGTTACCCGTACAGGCGGGAGACCCATTACTTC.

At least ten counts were recorded for this clonotype. The chain links TRBV19 to TRBJ1-2, with D possibly matching TRBD1 (6 bases). CDR1 is LNHDA, CDR2 SQIVND, per germline (reference sequence). Trimming shortened V by 7 bases and J by 6 bases, and 12 bases separated the two germline ends. The CDR3 contains 12 residues. The CDR3 loop reads CASTNREDGYTF. The CDR3 bases are TGTGCCAGTACCAACAGGGAAGATGGCTACACCTTC.

This clonotype was recorded many times. The chain is built from TRBV20-1 and TRBJ2-3, with TRBD1 matching 9 bases. With V trimmed by 2 bases and J by 5 bases, 8 bases remained unmatched. This CDR3 region has 15 residues. Germline V lookup: CDR1 DFQATT, CDR2 SNEGSKA (reference sequence). CDR3 amino acids: CSARNHRGRVDTQYF. For the CDR3, the DNA is TGCAGTGCTAGAAACCACAGGGGGCGGGTAGATACGCAGTATTTT.

This clonotype was observed once. A much larger clone differs from this one at a single base, so this may be a read error. The chain employs TRBV6-4 and TRBJ2-2; maybe TRBD1 (6 bases). The CDR3 extends over 14 amino acids. CDR1 MRHNA and CDR2 SNTAGT come from the germline V gene. CDR3 loop: CASSGGPDTWELFF. In DNA form, the CDR3 reads TGTGCCAGCAGTGGGGGGCCCGACACCTGGGAGCTGTTTTTT.

This clonotype has at least ten counts. The chain has TRBV9 and TRBJ2-5; 7 bases fit TRBD2. CDR3 length: 14 residues. V gave up 2 bases and J gave up 5 bases; unmatched junction bases: 6. Germline V gene sequence: CDR1 SGDLS, CDR2 YYNGEE. The CDR3 DNA reads as TGTGCCAGCAGCGTTGGGGGGGGTGGGGAGACCCAGTACTTC. Amino acid sequence: CASSVGGGGETQYF.

The rearrangement joins TRBV25-1 to TRBJ2-7; D is undetermined. Germline CDR1 reads MGHDK; CDR2 reads SYGVNS. CDR3 length: 11 residues. V was clipped by 3 bases and J by 6 bases, with 6 bases between them. CDR3 nucleotides: TGTGCCAGCAGTGATGCTGGCGAGCAGTACTTC. It encodes CASSDAGEQYF.

A word on this clonotype: A clone one base away is much larger, so this may be a read error. This chain uses TRBV20-1 with TRBJ2-5; 12 bases agree with TRBD2. V lost 5 bases to trimming and J lost 6 bases; unmatched junction nucleotides: 10. Germline CDR1 and CDR2: DFQATT and SNEGSKA (reference sequence). The CDR3 extends over 15 amino acids. Written as DNA, the CDR3 is TGCAGTGCTGGAACTAGCGGGGGGTTGAAACAGACCCAGTACTTC. Its translation is CSAGTSGGLKQTQYF.

This clonotype was observed many times. The chain uses TRBV19 and TRBJ1-2; D is unresolved. V was shortened by 3 bases and J by 4 bases, with 9 bases between the two germline ends. The CDR3 loop spans 13 amino acids. Germline CDR1 LNHDA, CDR2 SQIVND (reference sequence). CDR3 nucleotide sequence: TGTGCCAGTAGTATCAGCAGTGTCTATGGCTACACCTTC. It is translated as CASSISSVYGYTF.

This clonotype came up many times. The rearrangement links TRBV15 to TRBJ2-7; D may be TRBD1 (6 bases). V lost 0 bases to trimming and J lost 6 bases, with 12 bases between them. CDR1 and CDR2 from the germline V gene are LNHNV and YYDKDF (reference sequence). This CDR3 is built from 14 residues. The CDR3 sequence is CATSRDRTAPEQYF. CDR3 nucleotides: TGTGCCACCAGCAGAGATCGGACAGCTCCCGAGCAGTACTTC.

This clonotype was seen at least ten times. V is TRBV4-2 and J is TRBJ1-5; tentatively, D is TRBD1 (5 bases). CDR3 size: 15 residues. Looked up from germline, CDR1 is LGHNA and CDR2 is YNFKEQ. Trimming pared 0 bases from V and 9 bases from J, leaving 15 bases between. The CDR3 loop is CASSQEGGGIMPQHF. The CDR3 nucleotides are TGTGCCAGCAGCCAAGAGGGGGGTGGGATCATGCCCCAGCATTTT.

The table lists this clonotype with a few counts. The V call is TRBV18, the J call TRBJ2-4; D unresolved. This CDR3 spans 13 amino acids. Germline values: CDR1 KGHSH, CDR2 LQKENI. V lost 2 bases, J lost 7 bases, and 9 bases lay in between. The CDR3 DNA is TGTGCCAGCTCACCAGATTCTCCGAACATTCAGTACTTC. Its protein product is CASSPDSPNIQYF.